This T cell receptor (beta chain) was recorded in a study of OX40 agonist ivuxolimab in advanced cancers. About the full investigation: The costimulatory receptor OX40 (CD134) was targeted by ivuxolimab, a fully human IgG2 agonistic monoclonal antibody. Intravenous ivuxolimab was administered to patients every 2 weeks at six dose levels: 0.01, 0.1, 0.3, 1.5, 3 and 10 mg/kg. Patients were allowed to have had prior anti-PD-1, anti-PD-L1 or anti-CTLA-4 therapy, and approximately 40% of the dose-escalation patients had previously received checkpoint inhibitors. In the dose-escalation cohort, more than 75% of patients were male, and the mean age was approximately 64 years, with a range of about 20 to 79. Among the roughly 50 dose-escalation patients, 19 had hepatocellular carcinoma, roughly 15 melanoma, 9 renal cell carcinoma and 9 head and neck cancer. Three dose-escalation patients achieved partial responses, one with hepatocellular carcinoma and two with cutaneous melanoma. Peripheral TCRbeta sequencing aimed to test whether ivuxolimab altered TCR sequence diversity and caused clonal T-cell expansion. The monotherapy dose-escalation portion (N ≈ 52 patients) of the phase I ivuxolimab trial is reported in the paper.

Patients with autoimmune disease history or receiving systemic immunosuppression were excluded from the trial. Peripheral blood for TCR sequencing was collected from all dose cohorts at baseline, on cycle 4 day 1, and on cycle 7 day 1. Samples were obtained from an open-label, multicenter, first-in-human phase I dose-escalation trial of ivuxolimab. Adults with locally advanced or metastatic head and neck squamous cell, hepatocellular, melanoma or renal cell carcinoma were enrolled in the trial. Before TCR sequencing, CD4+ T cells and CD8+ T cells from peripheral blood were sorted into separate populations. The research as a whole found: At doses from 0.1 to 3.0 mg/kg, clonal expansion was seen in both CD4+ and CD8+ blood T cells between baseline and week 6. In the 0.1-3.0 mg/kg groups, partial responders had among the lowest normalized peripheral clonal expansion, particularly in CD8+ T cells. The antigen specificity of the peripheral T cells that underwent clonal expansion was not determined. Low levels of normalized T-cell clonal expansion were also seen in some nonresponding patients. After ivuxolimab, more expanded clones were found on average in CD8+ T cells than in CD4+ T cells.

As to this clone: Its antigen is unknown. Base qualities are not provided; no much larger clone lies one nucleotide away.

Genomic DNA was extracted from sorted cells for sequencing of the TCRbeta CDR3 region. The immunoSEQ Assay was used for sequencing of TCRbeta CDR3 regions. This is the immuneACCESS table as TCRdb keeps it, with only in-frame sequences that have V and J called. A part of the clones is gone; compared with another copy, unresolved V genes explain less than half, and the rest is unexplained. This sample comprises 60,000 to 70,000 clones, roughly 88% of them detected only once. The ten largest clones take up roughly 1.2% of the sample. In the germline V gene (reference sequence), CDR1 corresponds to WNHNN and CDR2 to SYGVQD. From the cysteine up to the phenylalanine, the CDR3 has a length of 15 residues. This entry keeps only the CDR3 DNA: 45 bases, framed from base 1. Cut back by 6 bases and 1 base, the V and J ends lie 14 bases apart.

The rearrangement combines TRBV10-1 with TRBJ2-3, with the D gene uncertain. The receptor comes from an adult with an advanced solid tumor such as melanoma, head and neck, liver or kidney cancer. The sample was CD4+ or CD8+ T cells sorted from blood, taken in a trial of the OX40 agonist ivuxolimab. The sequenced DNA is TGCGCCAGCAGCAGAATTAGTGAGGGCACAGATACGCAGTATTTT. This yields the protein CASSRISEGTDTQYF.